Shown below are 13 T cell receptor beta chains from a single sample sequenced in a study of blood T cell repertoires in COVID-19. TCRdb's table, derived via immunoSEQ multiplex PCR, lists solely in-frame clones and lacks some. The table lists 84,000 or so clones, more than 60% of them singletons, with 10% to 12% in the top ten. Sequenced: peripheral blood. Source of these receptors: a man between 65 and 79 years old with acute or convalescent COVID-19.

The DNA for the CDR3 is TGTGCCAGCAGTCACCGACAGGGATACTACGAGCAGTACTTC. This codes for CASSHRQGYYEQYF. The chain is built from TRBV27 and TRBJ2-7, with 7 positions matching TRBD1. This CDR3 has 14 residues. Germline V gives CDR1 MNHEY, CDR2 SMNVEV (reference sequence). The J segment lost 3 bases and the V segment lost 5 bases, leaving 7 bases of the junction unmatched.

The chain uses TRBV18 and TRBJ1-1; no clear D gene. Looked up from germline, CDR1 is KGHSH and CDR2 is LQKENI. The ends were cut back, 3 bases at V and 3 bases at J, with 17 bases in the middle. CDR3 size: 16 residues. CDR3 nucleotide sequence: TGTGCCAGCTCACCGAAGACGTCTGGGAGAGACACTGAAGCTTTCTTT. It codes for CASSPKTSGRDTEAFF.

The gene calls are TRBV10-3 and TRBJ2-7; D might be TRBD2 (5 bases). The CDR3 consists of 13 residues. Germline V gives CDR1 ENHRY, CDR2 SYGVKD. Trimming removed 4 bases from V and 5 bases from J, with 12 bases in between. The CDR3 protein is CAISVGSPDEQYF. The CDR3 region has the DNA TGTGCCATCAGTGTTGGGAGTCCGGACGAGCAGTACTTC.

This sequence joins TRBV21-1 and TRBJ2-1; TRBD1 reflects the table's D call only, with no check against the DNA. TRBV21-1 is classified as a pseudogene. The CDR3 totals 17 residues. CDR3 coding DNA: TGTGCCAGCAGCAAAGGGAAGGGAACAGGAAAGTTCAATGAGCAGTTCTTC. Amino acids: CASSKGKGTGKFNEQFF.

This clone qualifies as medium-sized. The chain links TRBV7-8 to TRBJ1-5, with D hard to call. The germline CDR1 and CDR2 sequences are SGHVS and FQNEAQ. V was trimmed by 1 base and J by 4 bases, leaving 5 bases between them. This CDR3 region has 13 residues. CDR3 in amino acids: CASSLEQNQPQHF. The CDR3 bases are TGTGCCAGCAGCTTAGAACAGAATCAGCCCCAGCATTTT.

This clone was detected only a few times. Additional DNA sequences in this sample encode the identical CDR3. This chain connects TRBV6-1 to TRBJ2-7, with a possible D match to TRBD1 (6 bases). The germline V gene encodes CDR1 MNHNS and CDR2 SASEGT. The CDR3 is made up of 15 amino acids. V lost 0 bases, J lost 4 bases, and 13 bases lay in between. The CDR3 DNA reads TGTGCCAGCAGTGAAGCAGGGGGAAGAGATTACGAGCAGTACTTC. Protein: CASSEAGGRDYEQYF.

CDR3 nucleotide sequence: TGTGCCAGCAGCTTAGGACGGGGTACCAGGGGTTTTGATTCACCCCTCCACTTT. It yields the protein CASSLGRGTRGFDSPLHF. This chain links TRBV11-2 with TRBJ1-6; possibly TRBD1 for D (6 bases). V dropped 1 base and J dropped 8 bases, with 21 bases sitting between them. CDR3 length: 18 residues. Germline V lookup: CDR1 SGHAT, CDR2 FQNNGV.

In this sample, this clone turned up once. The rearrangement joins TRBV10-2 to TRBJ1-6; no reliable D call. Germline V gene data show CDR1 as WSHSY and CDR2 as SAAADI. V lost 3 bases and J lost 10, with 10 bases in between. CDR3 length: 13 residues. The CDR3 DNA sequence: TGCGCCAGCAGTGACCTACCTAGGTCACCCCTCCACTTT. The encoded protein is CASSDLPRSPLHF.

The rearrangement joins TRBV19 to TRBJ1-2, with 12 bases identical to TRBD1. CDR1 is LNHDA and CDR2 is SQIVND in the germline V gene (reference sequence). V lost 3 bases to trimming and J lost 8 bases; unmatched junction nucleotides: 4. This CDR3 comprises 14 residues. The CDR3 bases are TGTGCCAGTAGTATGGGACAGGGGGCGAACGGCTACACCTTC. Its translation is CASSMGQGANGYTF.

V is TRBV6-6 and J is TRBJ2-7; TRBD2 matches 11 bases. The CDR3 runs to 15 residues. V dropped 4 bases and J dropped 0; count of bases not matched to a gene: 2. Germline V gives CDR1 MNHNY, CDR2 SVGAGI (reference sequence). In nucleotides, the CDR3 is TGTGCCAGCAGTTCAACTAGCGGGGGCTCCTACGAGCAGTACTTC. This translates into CASSSTSGGSYEQYF.

Only one count was recorded for this clone. This chain links TRBV4-1 with TRBJ1-5; 8 bases agree with TRBD1. CDR3 length: 15 amino acids. Germline loops: CDR1 MGHRA, CDR2 YSYEKL. The V and J ends lost 0 bases and 4 bases, in that order; junction bases with no gene match: 2. CDR3 residues: CASSQDRGLNQPQHF. The CDR3 region has the DNA TGCGCCAGCAGCCAAGACAGGGGGCTTAATCAGCCCCAGCATTTT.

The chain uses TRBV10-3 and TRBJ1-5, with no clear D. The V gene's germline CDR1 is ENHRY and CDR2 SYGVKD. The CDR3 is 13 residues long. V lost 2 bases, J lost 6 bases, and 8 bases lay in between. The CDR3 here is CAISEQSTQPQHF. In DNA form, the CDR3 reads TGTGCCATCAGTGAGCAGTCAACTCAGCCCCAGCATTTT.

This clone was picked up one time. V usage is TRBV3-1 (or the pseudogene TRBV3-2) and J usage is TRBJ1-4, with 8 bases that match TRBD1. The CDR3 runs 15 residues. Per germline, CDR1 LGHDT and CDR2 YNNKEL (reference sequence). V dropped 3 bases and J dropped 4; count of bases not matched to a gene: 4. The CDR3 nucleotides read TGTGCCAGCAGCCATTACAGGGGGATTAATGAAAAACTGTTTTTT. Translating it yields CASSHYRGINEKLFF.